A single sample is the source of the 3 T cell receptor beta chains below, sequenced in a study of CD8+ T cells in alopecia areata. The authors extracted RNA and reverse transcribed it into cDNA as the sequencing template. Repertoires were generated with immunoSEQ multiplex PCR, while TCRdb's copy carries only in-frame clones and drops some. The repertoire yields under 350,000 clones, none seen only once; the top ten contain 1.2%. Cells from pooled cutaneous lymph nodes were sorted by CD4, CD8alpha, NKG2D, NKG2ACE and other markers. The sample taken for sequencing was CD4+ T cells sorted from a lymph node. The receptors stem from a C3H/HeJ mouse with alopecia areata. Strain haplotype (MHC): H2-k.

In this sample, this clone turned up a few times. Any gene name here is a mouse gene name. The read terminates 4 residues before the CDR3 end, so the remaining end is supplied by the germline J gene. The V and J genes are TRBV1 and TRBJ2-2, with 9 bases aligning to TRBD2. This CDR3 comprises 16 residues. Germline V lookup: CDR1 NSQYPW, CDR2 LRSPGD (reference sequence). V trimming: 3 bases; J trimming: 1 base; junction bases outside the gene matches: 3. The CDR3 DNA, read in part, is TGCACCTGCAGTGCCGGACTGGGGAAAAACACCGGG. Its translation: CTCSAGLGKNTG. The complete CDR3 protein is CTCSAGLGKNTGQLYF. The variable domain in full, with the rest retrieved from reference TRBV1 and TRBJ2-2, is VTLLEQNPRWRLVPRGQAVNLRCILKNSQYPWMSWYQQDLQKQLQWLFTLRSPGDKEVKSLPGADYLATRVTDTELRLQVANMSQGRTLYCTCSAGLGKNTGQLYFGEGSKLTVL.

On this clone itself: Mouse gene names apply. The CDR3 goes on 4 residues after the read ends, and that part is filled in from the germline J gene. The identical CDR3 is also encoded by other nucleotide sequences in the sample. J is TRBJ2-1 and V is TRBV5, with 8 bases identical to TRBD2. The junction had 0 bases not matched to a gene; V was cut back by 2 bases and J by 0 bases. CDR1 and CDR2 (germline): LGHNA, YNLKQL (reference sequence). The CDR3 spans 15 residues. Partial CDR3 DNA: TGTGCCAGCAGCCAAACTGGGGGTAACTATGCT. It yields the protein CASSQTGGNYA. The full CDR3 is CASSQTGGNYAEQFF.

This clone was seen only a few times. The gene names here belong to mouse. The DNA ends 4 residues before the CDR3 does, and the rest of the CDR3 is filled in from the germline J gene. V is TRBV5 and J is TRBJ2-7; 10 nucleotides line up with TRBD2. The CDR3 contains 15 residues. Germline assignment: CDR1 LGHNA and CDR2 YNLKQL (reference sequence). The trim removed 4 bases at V and 0 bases at J, leaving 3 bases unmatched. The sequenced part of the CDR3 DNA is TGTGCCAGCAGCCTGGGACTGGGGAGCTCCTAT. This translates into CASSLGLGSSY. The full CDR3 is CASSLGLGSSYEQYF.